The rows below give T cell receptor beta chains drawn from one sample of a study of technical replicates of blood from several donors. Here immunoSEQ multiplex PCR was the method, and the copy in TCRdb shows in-frame clones only, minus some. The profile shows about 85,000 clones, around 94% of them singletons. Sequencing was performed on T cells isolated from PBMCs. These receptors all come from a human donor in good health. CDR3s include the opening cysteine and the closing phenylalanine or tryptophan. D genes are given only for firm matches. A clone size is listed for some rows: how often the clone was seen (once, few, many), or a class if it is expanded.

j_gene: TRBJ1-5; v_gene: TRBV28; d_gene: TRBD1; abundance: .; CDR3nt: TGTGCCAGCAGCACCCCGGGACAGGGTTGGGAAAGCAATCAGCCCCAGCATTTT; CDR3aa: CASSTPGQGWESNQPQHF
j_gene: TRBJ1-1; v_gene: TRBV19; d_gene: .; abundance: .; CDR3nt: TGTGCCAGTAGCATTAACAGTAACACTGAAGCTTTCTTT; CDR3aa: CASSINSNTEAFF
j_gene: TRBJ1-1; v_gene: TRBV6-5; d_gene: TRBD1; abundance: .; CDR3nt: TGTGCCAGCCGTAGGACAGGGGTAATGAACACTGAAGCTTTCTTT; CDR3aa: CASRRTGVMNTEAFF
j_gene: TRBJ1-3; v_gene: TRBV14; d_gene: .; abundance: once; CDR3nt: TGTGCCAGCAGCCAAGTAGGGGGAAGCTCTGGAAACACCATATATTTT; CDR3aa: CASSQVGGSSGNTIYF
j_gene: TRBJ2-3; v_gene: TRBV7-9; d_gene: .; abundance: .; CDR3nt: TGTGCCAGCAGCCCAGTGGGCTACGGAGATACGCAGTATTTT; CDR3aa: CASSPVGYGDTQYF
j_gene: TRBJ2-6; v_gene: TRBV5-1; d_gene: .; abundance: .; CDR3nt: TGCGCCAGCAGCTTGGCCCCCGCGGGACGCGGGGGCACTGGGGCCAACGTCCTGACTTTC; CDR3aa: CASSLAPAGRGGTGANVLTF
j_gene: TRBJ2-5; v_gene: TRBV4-2; d_gene: TRBD2; abundance: .; CDR3nt: TGTGCCAGCAGCCAAGATGCGGGACTAGCCCTTGACGAGACCCAGTACTTC; CDR3aa: CASSQDAGLALDETQYF
j_gene: TRBJ2-3; v_gene: TRBV5-1; d_gene: .; abundance: .; CDR3nt: TGCGCCAGCAGCAGAATAGGATCCGGGACTGGGGCCACAGATACGCAGTATTTT; CDR3aa: CASSRIGSGTGATDTQYF
j_gene: TRBJ1-1; v_gene: TRBV2; d_gene: .; abundance: .; CDR3nt: TGTGCCAGCCCCGGGGGGAACACTGAAGCTTTCTTT; CDR3aa: CASPGGNTEAFF
j_gene: TRBJ2-3; v_gene: TRBV7-9; d_gene: .; abundance: .; CDR3nt: TGTGCCAGCAGCTTTACTAGCAGTCGCACAGATACGCAGTATTTT; CDR3aa: CASSFTSSRTDTQYF
j_gene: TRBJ2-7; v_gene: TRBV11-2; d_gene: TRBD2; abundance: .; CDR3nt: TGTGCCAGCAGCTTTTTACTAGCGGGGGGAACAAACGAGCAGTACTTC; CDR3aa: CASSFLLAGGTNEQYF
j_gene: TRBJ2-7; v_gene: TRBV7-9; d_gene: TRBD1; abundance: once; CDR3nt: TGTGCCAGCAGCTTGCGACCACAGGGGGCCCATCCCAAGACTCAGTACTTC; CDR3aa: CASSLRPQGAHPKTQYF
j_gene: TRBJ2-2; v_gene: TRBV5-6; d_gene: .; abundance: .; CDR3nt: TGTGCCAGCAGCTTTGGAGGGGTCACCGGGGAGCTGTTTTTT; CDR3aa: CASSFGGVTGELFF
j_gene: TRBJ2-7; v_gene: TRBV18; d_gene: .; abundance: .; CDR3nt: TGTGCCAGCTCACCGGGCAGGGTTTACGAGCAGTACTTC; CDR3aa: CASSPGRVYEQYF
j_gene: TRBJ2-2; v_gene: TRBV5-1; d_gene: .; abundance: once; CDR3nt: TGCGCCAGCAGCTTGATCGGGACTTACAACACCGGGGAGCTGTTTTTT; CDR3aa: CASSLIGTYNTGELFF
j_gene: TRBJ1-5; v_gene: TRBV4-1; d_gene: .; abundance: .; CDR3nt: TGCGCCAGCAGCCAAGGAGTAATTTTGGGGGGGCGTGGGGATCACAATCAGCCCCAGCATTTT; CDR3aa: CASSQGVILGGRGDHNQPQHF
j_gene: TRBJ2-5; v_gene: TRBV2; d_gene: .; abundance: .; CDR3nt: TGTGCCAGCCAGTTTGAAGGAGGGGAAGAGACCCAGTACTTC; CDR3aa: CASQFEGGEETQYF
j_gene: TRBJ2-2; v_gene: TRBV7-7; d_gene: .; abundance: .; CDR3nt: TGTGCTAGCAGCTTGGACAGACACACCGGGGAGCTGTTTTTT; CDR3aa: CASSLDRHTGELFF
j_gene: TRBJ2-7; v_gene: TRBV6-5; d_gene: .; abundance: .; CDR3nt: TGTGCCAGCAGTCTTCAGGACAGCTCCTACGAGCAGTACTTC; CDR3aa: CASSLQDSSYEQYF
j_gene: TRBJ1-4; v_gene: TRBV5-1; d_gene: .; abundance: once; CDR3nt: TGCGCCAGCCAACTCGGGCAGGGTAATGAAAAACTGTTTTTT; CDR3aa: CASQLGQGNEKLFF
j_gene: TRBJ2-5; v_gene: TRBV18; d_gene: .; abundance: .; CDR3nt: TGTGCCAGCTCACCGGCAGGCCTCCAAGAGACCCAGTACTTC; CDR3aa: CASSPAGLQETQYF
j_gene: TRBJ1-2; v_gene: TRBV5-8; d_gene: .; abundance: .; CDR3nt: TGTGCCAGCAGCTTGGTGGCTGGCTACACCTTC; CDR3aa: CASSLVAGYTF
j_gene: TRBJ2-1; v_gene: TRBV6-1; d_gene: .; abundance: .; CDR3nt: TGTGCCAGCAGTGAAAGACACCGTCGCGCCTACAATGAGCAGTTCTTC; CDR3aa: CASSERHRRAYNEQFF
j_gene: TRBJ2-5; v_gene: TRBV10-1; d_gene: TRBD1; abundance: .; CDR3nt: TGCGCCAGCAGTGAGTCGAGGCGGGGACAGGGAAAAGAGACCCAGTACTTC; CDR3aa: CASSESRRGQGKETQYF
j_gene: TRBJ1-5; v_gene: TRBV7-9; d_gene: .; abundance: .; CDR3nt: TGTGCCAGCAGCTTAGGGGAGGGGAATCAGCCCCAGCATTTT; CDR3aa: CASSLGEGNQPQHF
j_gene: TRBJ2-5; v_gene: TRBV7-3; d_gene: TRBD1; abundance: .; CDR3nt: TGTGCCAGCAGTGACAGGGGTTCAGAGACCCAGTACTTC; CDR3aa: CASSDRGSETQYF
j_gene: TRBJ2-3; v_gene: TRBV28; d_gene: .; abundance: .; CDR3nt: TGTGCCAGCAGTTTATTTATCCAGGGGATGAATACGCAGTATTTT; CDR3aa: CASSLFIQGMNTQYF
j_gene: TRBJ2-2; v_gene: TRBV18; d_gene: .; abundance: once; CDR3nt: TGTGCCAGCTCACCTTACGCCAACACGAACACCGGGGAGCTGTTTTTT; CDR3aa: CASSPYANTNTGELFF
j_gene: TRBJ2-1; v_gene: TRBV4-1; d_gene: .; abundance: .; CDR3nt: TGCGCCAGCAGCCAACCGGCCGGGAGCTCCTACAATGAGCAGTTCTTC; CDR3aa: CASSQPAGSSYNEQFF
j_gene: TRBJ2-1; v_gene: TRBV7-7; d_gene: .; abundance: .; CDR3nt: TGTGCCAGCAGCTTAGGGCAGTACAATGAGCAGTTCTTC; CDR3aa: CASSLGQYNEQFF
j_gene: TRBJ1-4; v_gene: TRBV15; d_gene: .; abundance: .; CDR3nt: TGTGCCACCAGCAGAGAGGTGGCAGGGAACGCAAAACTGTTTTTT; CDR3aa: CATSREVAGNAKLFF
j_gene: TRBJ1-5; v_gene: TRBV7-2; d_gene: .; abundance: .; CDR3nt: TGTGCCAGCAGCTACCGGGGGTCGAGCAATCAGCCCCAGCATTTT; CDR3aa: CASSYRGSSNQPQHF
j_gene: TRBJ1-2; v_gene: TRBV28; d_gene: .; abundance: .; CDR3nt: TGTGCCAGCAGTACGAGACCAGGAGGCTACACCTTC; CDR3aa: CASSTRPGGYTF
j_gene: TRBJ2-1; v_gene: TRBV18; d_gene: .; abundance: .; CDR3nt: TGTGCCAGCTCACCTGGAGGCAGGTACTACAATGAGCAGTTCTTC; CDR3aa: CASSPGGRYYNEQFF
j_gene: TRBJ1-2; v_gene: TRBV27; d_gene: .; abundance: .; CDR3nt: TGTGCCAGCAGTCCGGGAACAGGGATCGACTATGGCTACACCTTC; CDR3aa: CASSPGTGIDYGYTF
j_gene: TRBJ2-4; v_gene: TRBV5-6; d_gene: TRBD1; abundance: .; CDR3nt: TGTGCCAGCAGCTACCGGGACAGGGGATTGAGCATTCAGTACTTC; CDR3aa: CASSYRDRGLSIQYF
j_gene: TRBJ2-2; v_gene: TRBV5-1; d_gene: .; abundance: .; CDR3nt: TGCGCCAGCAACCCCGGGGTCACCGGGGAGCTGTTTTTT; CDR3aa: CASNPGVTGELFF
j_gene: TRBJ2-1; v_gene: TRBV7-3; d_gene: .; abundance: .; CDR3nt: TGTGCCAGCAGCTTTTTGCCGAGGGGGTCCTACAATGAGCAGTTCTTC; CDR3aa: CASSFLPRGSYNEQFF
j_gene: TRBJ2-7; v_gene: TRBV5-1; d_gene: .; abundance: .; CDR3nt: TGCGCCAGCAGCTTGGTTCGGGGTTCCTACGAGCAGTACTTC; CDR3aa: CASSLVRGSYEQYF
j_gene: TRBJ2-3; v_gene: TRBV2; d_gene: .; abundance: .; CDR3nt: TGTGCCAGCAGTGATCGACCCGGGGGCACAGATACGCAGTATTTT; CDR3aa: CASSDRPGGTDTQYF
j_gene: TRBJ2-7; v_gene: TRBV6-5; d_gene: TRBD2; abundance: .; CDR3nt: TGTGCCAGCAGTTACTGGACTAGAGAATACTACGAGCAGTACTTC; CDR3aa: CASSYWTREYYEQYF
j_gene: TRBJ1-2; v_gene: TRBV28; d_gene: .; abundance: .; CDR3nt: TGTGCCAGCAGTTTAGTCGGAGCTGGCTACACCTTC; CDR3aa: CASSLVGAGYTF
j_gene: TRBJ2-7; v_gene: TRBV18; d_gene: .; abundance: .; CDR3nt: TGTGCCAGCTCACCAGTTAGCGGATACGAGCAGTACTTC; CDR3aa: CASSPVSGYEQYF
j_gene: TRBJ2-5; v_gene: TRBV5-4; d_gene: .; abundance: .; CDR3nt: TGTGCCAGCAGCTTGTTTCAGGGGAAAGGAGAGACCCAGTACTTC; CDR3aa: CASSLFQGKGETQYF
j_gene: TRBJ2-5; v_gene: TRBV11-2; d_gene: .; abundance: .; CDR3nt: TGTGCCAGCAGCCAACCTAGAGCGGGAGAGACCCAGTACTTC; CDR3aa: CASSQPRAGETQYF
j_gene: TRBJ2-1; v_gene: TRBV5-6; d_gene: TRBD2; abundance: once; CDR3nt: TGTGCCAGCATGCAATTGACTAGCGGGAGCCGTGGTGAGCAGTTCTTC; CDR3aa: CASMQLTSGSRGEQFF
j_gene: TRBJ2-7; v_gene: TRBV27; d_gene: TRBD1; abundance: once; CDR3nt: TGTGCCAGCAGTTTATTGGCGATTGATTGGACAGGGGGGCCATCCTACGAGCAGTACTTC; CDR3aa: CASSLLAIDWTGGPSYEQYF
j_gene: TRBJ1-3; v_gene: TRBV7-9; d_gene: TRBD1; abundance: .; CDR3nt: TGTGCCAGCAGCAGGGGGACAGCCGTTGATGGAAACACCATATATTTT; CDR3aa: CASSRGTAVDGNTIYF
j_gene: TRBJ2-2; v_gene: TRBV6-1; d_gene: TRBD2; abundance: .; CDR3nt: TGTGCCAGCAGTGAAAACGGCGGGGGCACCGGGGAGCTGTTTTTT; CDR3aa: CASSENGGGTGELFF
j_gene: TRBJ1-1; v_gene: TRBV18; d_gene: .; abundance: few; CDR3nt: TGTGCCAGCTCACCAGTGGGCGACACTGAAGCTTTCTTT; CDR3aa: CASSPVGDTEAFF
j_gene: TRBJ2-2; v_gene: TRBV6-4; d_gene: TRBD2; abundance: .; CDR3nt: TGTGCCAGCAGTCCTAGCGGGAACACCGGGGAGCTGTTTTTT; CDR3aa: CASSPSGNTGELFF
j_gene: TRBJ1-2; v_gene: TRBV9; d_gene: .; abundance: .; CDR3nt: TGTGCCAGCAGCGTAGGGGTCGGGACTAACTATGGCTACACCTTC; CDR3aa: CASSVGVGTNYGYTF
j_gene: TRBJ1-4; v_gene: TRBV9; d_gene: TRBD1; abundance: .; CDR3nt: TGTGCCAGCAGCGTAGGAGGGACAGGGGGTGTAAAACTGTTTTTT; CDR3aa: CASSVGGTGGVKLFF
j_gene: TRBJ2-1; v_gene: TRBV7-3; d_gene: .; abundance: .; CDR3nt: TGTGCCAGCAGCTTAACGGCGGGACAGCAAAGTTATAATGAGCAGTTCTTC; CDR3aa: CASSLTAGQQSYNEQFF
j_gene: TRBJ2-1; v_gene: TRBV5-1; d_gene: TRBD1; abundance: once; CDR3nt: TGCGCCAGCAGCTTGGAAGGGCTCGGGACAGGGGCCTACAATGAGCAGTTCTTC; CDR3aa: CASSLEGLGTGAYNEQFF
j_gene: TRBJ2-3; v_gene: TRBV6-1; d_gene: TRBD2; abundance: .; CDR3nt: TGTGCCAGCATGTACACTAGCGGGGGCACAGATACGCAGTATTTT; CDR3aa: CASMYTSGGTDTQYF
j_gene: TRBJ1-1; v_gene: TRBV29-1; d_gene: .; abundance: .; CDR3nt: TGCAGCGCCGAGCGGCAGATGAACACTGAAGCTTTCTTT; CDR3aa: CSAERQMNTEAFF
j_gene: TRBJ2-2; v_gene: TRBV20-1; d_gene: .; abundance: .; CDR3nt: TGCAGTGCTAGGGGCGCCGGGGAGCTGTTTTTT; CDR3aa: CSARGAGELFF
j_gene: TRBJ2-7; v_gene: TRBV10-3; d_gene: TRBD1; abundance: .; CDR3nt: TGTGCCATCAGATCCGGGACAGGGGACTCCTACGAGCAGTACTTC; CDR3aa: CAIRSGTGDSYEQYF